The present TCR beta chain was sequenced within a study of vaccination and CD4 T cells after COVID-19. Study overall: Convalescent patients were SARS-CoV-2 positive by nasal swab PCR; 10 or so mild, one severe. Cells were stimulated with overlapping spike peptide pools from SARS-CoV-2, HCoV-NL63, HCoV-OC43 and HCoV-229E. Findings and limits, study-wide: The median number of SARS-CoV-2-reactive clonotypes increased from roughly 22 to 38, a change that did not reach significance. Convalescent patients showed a median 86.3% of reactive clones that were seen only post-vaccination.

Sample treatment: roughly ten-day PBMC culture with coronavirus spike peptide pools or control peptides (ViraFEST assay). With regard to this clonotype: Its antigen remains unidentified.

Trimming at V came to 7 bases and at J to 5 bases, leaving 13 bases not matched to a gene. This CDR3 comprises 15 residues. Sequence data for DNA of cultured CD4+ T cells were generated by the Oncomine TCR Beta short-read assay. TCRdb re-derived calls from the PCR reads in MiXCR, one entry per CDR3 protein. The repertoire has about 15,000 distinct CDR3 sequences, roughly 75% of them found once; the top ten carry approximately 10%. V gene TRBV12-3 or TRBV12-4 combines with J gene TRBJ2-5; 7 nucleotides agree with TRBD2. This clonotype was sampled from a human donor who had recovered from COVID-19. Sequenced material: CD4+ T cells from blood, cultured in vitro. The CDR3 is CASTSWAGAGETQYF. The CDR3 nucleotides read TGTGCCAGCACCTCGTGGGCGGGAGCCGGCGAGACCCAGTACTTC.